This T cell receptor beta chain was recorded in a study of blood T cell repertoires in COVID-19. Background on the study: Samples came from the United States, Italy and Spain, spanning acute and convalescent COVID-19.

J lost 2 bases, V lost 0 bases, and 5 bases had no gene match. The CDR3 contains 16 residues. CDR1 and CDR2 from the germline V gene are MNHEY and SVGEGT. Here immunoSEQ multiplex PCR was the method, and the copy in TCRdb shows in-frame clones only, minus some. Here the sample spans under 300,000 clones, around 87% being singletons. V gene TRBV6-2 or TRBV6-3 combines with J gene TRBJ2-7, with 9 bases matching TRBD2. The specimen was PBMCs or T cells enriched from blood (not recorded which). The TCR originated in a woman aged 25 to 39 with acute COVID-19. Written as DNA, the CDR3 is TGTGCCAGCAGTTACTCCCAGCGGGGGGTAACCTACGAGCAGTACTTC. Translating it yields CASSYSQRGVTYEQYF.